This T cell receptor (beta chain) comes out of a study of radiation and T cells in renal cell carcinoma. Overall study context: Nephrectomy followed 15 Gy stereotactic body radiation by 4 weeks.

Points on this clone: Its antigen is still unknown.

Study results and limitations: From baseline, blood top tumor clonotypes peaked at 2 weeks post-radiation.

The assay was immunoSEQ multiplex PCR, and TCRdb's table has in-frame clones only and misses some. This sample carries about 65,000 clones, around 81% of them seen once, and the ten largest clones take over 6%. Documented time point: blood 2 weeks post-SBRT. The treatment denotes: 15 Gy SBRT to primary tumor, nephrectomy 4 weeks later. Radiation-treated patients gave blood at baseline, week 2 and week 4. The patient's renal cell carcinoma had clear cell pathology. This CDR3 region has 14 residues. The germline gives CDR1 MNHEY, CDR2 SMNVEV (reference sequence). Deletions cut 4 bases from V and 0 bases from J, with 9 bases between.

The chain recombines TRBV27 with TRBJ1-1; D gene ambiguous. The input for sequencing was blood, taken from a patient whose treatment included radiotherapy and nephrectomy. The TCR was taken from a man in his sixties with renal cell carcinoma. The CDR3 DNA is TGTGCCAGCAGTTCCCCTCCGATGAACACTGAAGCTTTCTTT. Amino acid sequence: CASSSPPMNTEAFF.